One and the same sample provided the 22 T cell receptor beta chains below, sequenced in a study of control samples from healthy donors and cancer patients. The repertoire was sequenced with immunoSEQ multiplex PCR; TCRdb's copy has only in-frame clones and lacks some. This sample has about 150,000 clones, with over 85% found just once. The sequenced sample was blood. Source of these receptors: a middle-aged woman in good health.

V is TRBV27 and J is TRBJ2-7; D is ambiguous. From germline, CDR1 is MNHEY and CDR2 SMNVEV (reference sequence). CDR3 size: 11 residues. Trimming cost V 3 bases and J 6 bases, with 6 bases left between them. CDR3 amino acids: CASSFGLEQYF. The CDR3 DNA follows: TGTGCCAGCAGTTTCGGTCTCGAGCAGTACTTC.

V usage is TRBV29-1 and J usage is TRBJ2-2; TRBD2 aligns across 12 bases. J was trimmed by 6 bases and V by 0 bases; bases with no gene match: 14. The germline V gene has CDR1 SQVTM and CDR2 ANQGSEA. This CDR3 is built from 19 residues. The chain's CDR3 is CSVEDRRLAGEVEPGELFF. In DNA, the CDR3 is TGCAGCGTTGAAGATCGTCGACTAGCGGGAGAAGTGGAGCCCGGGGAGCTGTTTTTT.

The chain links TRBV19 to TRBJ1-5; D is ambiguous. This CDR3 comprises 17 residues. V gave up 0 bases and J gave up 0 bases, with 12 bases separating them. CDR1 is LNHDA and CDR2 is SQIVND in the germline V gene (reference sequence). The CDR3, as DNA: TGTGCCAGTAGTATAGAAGCCAGCGATTATAGCAATCAGCCCCAGCATTTT. It encodes CASSIEASDYSNQPQHF. Together with reference TRBV19 and TRBJ1-5, the CDR3 gives the full variable domain: DGGITQSPKYLFRKEGQNVTLSCEQNLNHDAMYWYRQDPGQGLRLIYYSQIVNDFQKGDIAEGYSVSREKKESFPLTVTSAQKNPTAFYLCASSIEASDYSNQPQHFGDGTRLSIL.

The V gene is TRBV19, the J gene TRBJ1-1, with unresolved D. Trimming left V 5 bases short and J 3 bases short, with 7 bases between. Germline loops: CDR1 LNHDA, CDR2 SQIVND (reference sequence). This CDR3 comprises 12 residues. The CDR3 is CASSPRDTEAFF. CDR3 nucleotide sequence: TGTGCCAGTAGTCCCCGGGACACTGAAGCTTTCTTT.

The chain uses TRBV10-3 and TRBJ1-1; D is possibly TRBD1 (5 bases). Germline V gene data show CDR1 as ENHRY and CDR2 as SYGVKD. V lost 2 bases and J 2 bases, leaving 15 bases between the germline ends. This CDR3 has 16 residues. CDR3 residues: CAISEPLGTGNTEAFF. CDR3 nucleotide sequence: TGTGCCATCAGTGAGCCACTAGGGACGGGTAACACTGAAGCTTTCTTT.

The chain joins TRBV7-6 to TRBJ1-2, with TRBD1 matching 8 bases. Trimming took 2 bases from V and 7 from J; bases not matched to a gene: 12. This CDR3 spans 16 amino acids. Per the germline V gene, CDR1 is SGHVS and CDR2 is FNYEAQ. In DNA form, the CDR3 reads TGTGCCAGCAGCTTATATGGGGGACAGGACTCGGGTGGCTACACCTTC. Protein product: CASSLYGGQDSGGYTF.

This chain uses TRBV7-9 with TRBJ2-7, with 11 bases fitting TRBD1. This CDR3 has 16 residues. J lost 3 bases, V lost 5 bases, and 9 bases had no gene match. Germline lookup yields CDR1 SEHNR and CDR2 FQNEAQ (reference sequence). The CDR3 DNA reads TGTGCCAGCAGCCCCGAGCCCGGGACAGGGGGCTACGAGCAGTACTTC. This encodes CASSPEPGTGGYEQYF.

This clone was seen a handful of times. The chain has TRBV5-1 and TRBJ2-1; D might be TRBD2 (5 bases). This CDR3 has 14 amino acids. V was shortened by 4 bases and J by 7 bases, with 15 bases between the two germline ends. Germline values: CDR1 SGHRS, CDR2 YFSETQ. In DNA, the CDR3 is TGCGCCAGCAGCATAACTACGGGGTTGAATGAGCAGTTCTTC. This codes for CASSITTGLNEQFF.

This chain joins TRBV12-3 or TRBV12-4 and TRBJ1-5; D ambiguous. The CDR3 covers 12 residues. V was clipped by 3 bases and J by 5 bases, with 5 bases between them. The CDR3 region is CASSLQDQPQHF. The CDR3 coding sequence is TGTGCCAGCAGTTTGCAGGATCAGCCCCAGCATTTT.

Points on this clone: The same CDR3 is also encoded by other DNA sequences in this sample. J is TRBJ1-1 and V is TRBV6-5, with TRBD1 matching over 7 bases. Germline V gene lookup returns CDR1 MNHEY and CDR2 SVGAGI. After removal of 7 bases from V and 3 bases from J, the junction contained 2 bases not matched to a gene. The CDR3 sequence is 12 residues long. The CDR3 here is CASNRGDTEAFF. The CDR3 DNA reads TGTGCCAGCAACAGGGGCGACACTGAAGCTTTCTTT.

This chain links TRBV3-1 (or the pseudogene TRBV3-2) with TRBJ1-6, with D perhaps matching TRBD1 (5 bases). The CDR3 has 16 amino acids. Germline values: CDR1 LGHDT, CDR2 YNNKEL (reference sequence). Trimming cost V 0 bases and J 4 bases, with 10 bases left between them. CDR3 sequence reads: CASSQDQGTYNSPLHF. Written as DNA, the CDR3 is TGTGCCAGCAGCCAAGATCAAGGGACTTATAATTCACCCCTCCACTTT.

The chain is built from TRBV7-9 and TRBJ1-1; D gene uncertain. The CDR3 is 13 amino acids. Germline V lookup: CDR1 SEHNR, CDR2 FQNEAQ (reference sequence). The V end lost 2 bases, the J end lost 2 bases, and 6 bases lay between the germline ends. The DNA for the CDR3 is TGTGCCAGCAGCTTAAACACTAACACTGAAGCTTTCTTT. Amino acid sequence: CASSLNTNTEAFF.

This chain links TRBV5-4 with TRBJ2-5, with TRBD1 as a possible D gene (6 bases). This CDR3 contains 14 residues. Germline V lookup: CDR1 SGHNT, CDR2 YYREEE (reference sequence). V gave up 5 bases and J gave up 1 base, with 12 bases separating them. The CDR3 loop reads CASRPDRTQETQYF. The DNA of the CDR3 is TGTGCCAGCAGACCTGACAGGACCCAAGAGACCCAGTACTTC. Looking up the rest from reference TRBV5-4 and TRBJ2-5 gives the full variable domain: ETGVTQSPTHLIKTRGQQVTLRCSSQSGHNTVSWYQQALGQGPQFIFQYYREEENGRGNFPPRFSGLQFPNYSSELNVNALELDDSALYLCASRPDRTQETQYFGPGTRLLVL.

The chain has TRBV27 and TRBJ2-7; possible D gene TRBD1, 6 bases. Germline CDR1 and CDR2: MNHEY and SMNVEV (reference sequence). Between the trimmed V and J ends, which lost 7 bases and 1 base, there was a span of 14 bases. This CDR3 region has 14 residues. The CDR3 sequence: CASMWTVLSYEQYF. In DNA form, the CDR3 reads TGTGCCAGCATGTGGACAGTTTTATCCTACGAGCAGTACTTC.

The chain is built from TRBV5-8 and TRBJ1-4, with D possibly TRBD1 on 6 matching bases. Trimming removed 2 bases from V and 0 bases from J, with 23 bases in between. The germline CDR1 and CDR2 sequences are SGHTS and YDEGEE. The CDR3 runs to 20 residues. The CDR3 coding sequence is TGTGCCAGCAGCTTATTCGTATTGGGACAACCGAGTGCAACTAATGAAAAACTGTTTTTT. Its translation: CASSLFVLGQPSATNEKLFF.

A word on this clone: Within the sample, other DNA sequences also encode this same CDR3. The chain combines TRBV30 with TRBJ2-3; D could derive from TRBD1 or TRBD2 (5 bases each). The CDR3 is made up of 12 amino acids. The V and J ends lost 1 base and 4 bases respectively, with 6 bases between them. The germline V gene encodes CDR1 GTSNPN and CDR2 SVGIG (reference sequence). The CDR3: CAWSGGADTQYF. In DNA, the CDR3 is TGTGCCTGGAGTGGAGGGGCAGATACGCAGTATTTT.

This CDR3 is CASSLGGLSDYEQYF. CDR3 sequence (DNA): TGTGCCAGCAGCTTGGGGGGGCTTTCCGACTACGAGCAGTACTTC. This chain connects TRBV5-6 to TRBJ2-7, with D possibly TRBD1 on 6 matching bases. CDR3 size: 15 residues. Per the germline V gene, CDR1 is SGHDT and CDR2 is YYEEEE. The ends were cut back, 0 bases at V and 3 bases at J, with 13 bases in the middle.

This sequence joins TRBV7-9 and TRBJ1-1, with 7 bases matching TRBD1. CDR1 and CDR2 (germline): SEHNR, FQNEAQ (reference sequence). This CDR3 region has 14 residues. With 1 base clipped from V and 5 bases from J, the junction kept 4 bases outside the gene matches. The CDR3 region has the DNA TGTGCCAGCAGCTTAGAAAGGGGGCGGACTGAAGCTTTCTTT. This sequence encodes CASSLERGRTEAFF.

V gene TRBV7-2 combines with J gene TRBJ2-1, with D possibly called TRBD1 or TRBD2 (5 bases each). Germline lookup yields CDR1 SGHTA and CDR2 FQGNSA. The CDR3 length is 16 residues. V dropped 0 bases and J dropped 3 bases, with 12 bases sitting between them. CDR3 DNA: TGTGCCAGCAGCTTAGCCTCGGGGCGGAGCTACAATGAGCAGTTCTTC. It is translated as CASSLASGRSYNEQFF.

J is TRBJ2-3 and V is TRBV27; D ambiguous. The CDR3 spans 14 residues. The V and J ends lost 6 bases and 5 bases respectively, with 15 bases between them. Looked up from germline, CDR1 is MNHEY and CDR2 is SMNVEV (reference sequence). The CDR3 DNA is TGTGCCAGCAGAAGGCGTAGGGTGGGAGATACGCAGTATTTT. Its protein is CASRRRRVGDTQYF.

This rearrangement joins TRBV19 to TRBJ1-2, with 11 nucleotides matching TRBD1. The CDR3 runs to 14 residues. Germline V gene sequence: CDR1 LNHDA, CDR2 SQIVND (reference sequence). V was pared by 6 bases and J by 2 bases, with 2 bases of the junction left unmatched. The CDR3 reads CASRGQGENYGYTF. The CDR3 DNA reads TGTGCCAGTAGGGGACAGGGGGAAAACTATGGCTACACCTTC.

A remark on this clone: This CDR3 is also generated by other DNA sequences in the sample. This sequence joins TRBV18 and TRBJ2-3; no definite D call. The CDR3 loop spans 12 amino acids. In germline, CDR1 is KGHSH, CDR2 LQKENI. V lost 3 bases and J 2 bases, leaving 3 bases between the germline ends. DNA of the CDR3: TGTGCCAGCTCACCGAACACAGATACGCAGTATTTT. Translation gives CASSPNTDTQYF.